The TCR beta chain described here comes from a study of blood T cell repertoires in COVID-19 (dated by TCRdb to about 2020). Concerning the study at large: Samples from collaborators originated in the United States, Italy and Spain and spanned both the acute and convalescent phases of COVID-19. The material from the prospective study consisted of cDNA or gDNA derived from T cells, B-cell-depleted T cells, or PBMCs. Deeply sampled blood TCRbeta repertoires from subjects exposed to, actively infected with, or recovered from COVID-19 were included in the dataset. A freely available public database, intended as a resource for researchers studying the immune response to SARS-CoV-2, is where the repertoires were released. The samples were drawn from two sources: the first 160 participants of the ongoing ImmuneRACE study, and 1,000 to 1,500 subjects contributed by 6 global collaborators. Sample metadata almost always included a de-identified subject ID, COVID-19 status, age in years and sex. Where HLA class I and class II types were available, the types were taken from metadata supplied by the sample provider, not from assay-based typing.

TCRbeta CDR3 regions were amplified from genomic DNA using the immunoSEQ Assay, a bias-controlled multiplex PCR. From the authors' description of their analysis: The number of nucleated cells in each sample was estimated from the amplification of reference gene primers within the assay. To quantify the absolute abundance of each unique TCRbeta CDR3 rearrangement, sequence reads were collapsed and filtered. For each sample, productive Simpson clonality was calculated by taking the square root of Simpson's diversity index across productive rearrangements. TCRdb obtained this table from immuneACCESS and retained in-frame rearrangements with V and J assigned. These tables miss some clones; where compared with another copy, unresolved V genes account for less than half of the shortfall, and the remainder is unexplained. The D gene and trimming were derived from the DNA, and the V and J assignments and clone size from that table. This sample is represented by about 260,000 clones; 75% to 90% of them were singletons. Just over 0.85% of the sample is held by the ten biggest clonotypes.

Participants in the prospective study were enrolled through a virtual design, were aged roughly 18 to 95 years, and lived in approximately 25 United States geographic areas. Cohort assignment in the prospective study relied on participant-reported clinical history from a screening survey and a study questionnaire. Exposed participants were defined as having been in contact with someone with a PCR-confirmed or clinician-diagnosed COVID-19 case within 2 weeks of study entry. In the prospective study, mobile phlebotomists collected whole blood, serum and a nasopharyngeal or oropharyngeal swab from each participant. Additional blood draws and questionnaires over an approximately two-month period could optionally be provided by prospective study participants. Prospective study blood samples were shipped either frozen or at room temperature before DNA extraction. Overall study outcomes, separate from this receptor: The quantity of clinical and demographic metadata differed by source and by participant and was supplied without curation.

As to this clone: The antigen it binds to is not known. Base qualities are not recorded, but no much larger clone differs from it by a single base.

V is cut by 2 bases and J by 0 bases, and the space between the germline ends is 13 bases. CDR1 is given as SGHTS and CDR2 as YDEGEE, both from the germline V gene. From the cysteine through the phenylalanine, the CDR3 covers 16 amino acids. The retained sequence is limited to the CDR3, 48 bases, with the frame set at the first base. The sequence was collected from a middle-aged man who had been exposed to COVID-19. The V and J segments used are TRBV5-8 and TRBJ2-3, with TRBD1 tentatively as D gene (6 bases match). Material for sequencing was PBMCs or T cells enriched from blood (not recorded which). The CDR3 is CASSFLQGRSTDTQYF. Here is the DNA: TGTGCCAGCAGCTTCCTACAGGGAAGGAGCACAGATACGCAGTATTTT.